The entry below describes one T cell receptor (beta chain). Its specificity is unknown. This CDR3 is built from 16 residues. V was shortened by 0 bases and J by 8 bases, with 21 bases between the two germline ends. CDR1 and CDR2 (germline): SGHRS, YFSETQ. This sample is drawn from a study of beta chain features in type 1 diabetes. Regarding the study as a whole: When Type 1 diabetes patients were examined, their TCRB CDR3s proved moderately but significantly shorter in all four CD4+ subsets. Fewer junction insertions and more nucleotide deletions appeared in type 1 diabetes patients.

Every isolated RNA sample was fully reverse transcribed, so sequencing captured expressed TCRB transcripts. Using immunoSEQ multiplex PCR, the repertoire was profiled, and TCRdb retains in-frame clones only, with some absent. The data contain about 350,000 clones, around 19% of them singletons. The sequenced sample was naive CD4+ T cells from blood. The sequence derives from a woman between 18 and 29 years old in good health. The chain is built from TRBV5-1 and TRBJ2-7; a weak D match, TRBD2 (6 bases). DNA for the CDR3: TGCGCCAGCAGCTTGGGACTAGGCACGAAGTCACCTCAGCAGTACTTC. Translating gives CASSLGLGTKSPQQYF.